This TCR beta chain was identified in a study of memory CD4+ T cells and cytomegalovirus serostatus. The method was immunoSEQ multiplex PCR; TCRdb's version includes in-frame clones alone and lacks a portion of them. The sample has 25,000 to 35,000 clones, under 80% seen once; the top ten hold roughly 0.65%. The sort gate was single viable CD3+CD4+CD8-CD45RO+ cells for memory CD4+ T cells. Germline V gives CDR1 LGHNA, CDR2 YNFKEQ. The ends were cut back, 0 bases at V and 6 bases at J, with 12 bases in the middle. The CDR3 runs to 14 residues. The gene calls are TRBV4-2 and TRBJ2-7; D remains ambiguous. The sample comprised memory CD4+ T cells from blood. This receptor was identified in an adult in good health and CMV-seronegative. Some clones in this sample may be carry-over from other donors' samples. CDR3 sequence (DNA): TGTGCCAGCAGCCAAGATGTGACGTCGGGCGAGCAGTACTTC. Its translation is CASSQDVTSGEQYF.